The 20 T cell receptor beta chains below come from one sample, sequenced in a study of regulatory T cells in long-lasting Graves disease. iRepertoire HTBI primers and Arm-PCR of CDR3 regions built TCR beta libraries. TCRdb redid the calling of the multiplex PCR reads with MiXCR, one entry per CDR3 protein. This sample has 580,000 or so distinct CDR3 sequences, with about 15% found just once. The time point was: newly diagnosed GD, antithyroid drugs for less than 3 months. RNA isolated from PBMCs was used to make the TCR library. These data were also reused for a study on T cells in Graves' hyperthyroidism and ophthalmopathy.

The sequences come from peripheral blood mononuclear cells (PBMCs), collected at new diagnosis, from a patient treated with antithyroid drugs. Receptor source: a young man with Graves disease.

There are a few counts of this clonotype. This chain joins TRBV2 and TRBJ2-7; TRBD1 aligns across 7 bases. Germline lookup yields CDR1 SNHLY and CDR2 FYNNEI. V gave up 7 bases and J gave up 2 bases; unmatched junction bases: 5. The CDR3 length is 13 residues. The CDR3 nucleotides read TGTGCCAGCAACCGGGACAGTCCCTACGAGCAGTACTTC. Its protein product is CASNRDSPYEQYF.

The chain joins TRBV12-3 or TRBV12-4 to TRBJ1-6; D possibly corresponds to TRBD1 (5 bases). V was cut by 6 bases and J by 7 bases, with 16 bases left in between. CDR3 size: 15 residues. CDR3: CASSLRRDGNSPLHF. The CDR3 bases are TGTGCCAGCAGCCTAAGGCGGGACGGGAATTCACCCCTCCACTTT.

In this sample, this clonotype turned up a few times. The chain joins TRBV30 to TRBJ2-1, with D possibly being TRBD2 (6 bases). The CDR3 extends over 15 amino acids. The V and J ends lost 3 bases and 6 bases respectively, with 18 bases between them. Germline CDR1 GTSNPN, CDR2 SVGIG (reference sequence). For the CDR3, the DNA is TGTGCCTGGAGAAAAACGGGAGATAAAGGCAATGAGCAGTTCTTC. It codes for CAWRKTGDKGNEQFF.

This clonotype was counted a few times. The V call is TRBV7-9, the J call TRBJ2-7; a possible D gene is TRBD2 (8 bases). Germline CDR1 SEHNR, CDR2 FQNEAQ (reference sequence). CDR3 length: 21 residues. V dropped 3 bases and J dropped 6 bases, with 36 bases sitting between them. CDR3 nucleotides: TGTGCCAGCAGCTTTAATACGGGACAGCGGCGGTACGGGAGGGCCTCAAGCGAGCAGTACTTC. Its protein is CASSFNTGQRRYGRASSEQYF.

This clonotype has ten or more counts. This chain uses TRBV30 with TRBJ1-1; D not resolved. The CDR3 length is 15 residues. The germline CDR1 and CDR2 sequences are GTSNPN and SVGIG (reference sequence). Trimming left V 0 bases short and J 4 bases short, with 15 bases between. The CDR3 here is CAWSVRTGRATEAFF. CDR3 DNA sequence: TGTGCCTGGAGTGTGCGAACCGGTCGTGCCACTGAAGCTTTCTTT.

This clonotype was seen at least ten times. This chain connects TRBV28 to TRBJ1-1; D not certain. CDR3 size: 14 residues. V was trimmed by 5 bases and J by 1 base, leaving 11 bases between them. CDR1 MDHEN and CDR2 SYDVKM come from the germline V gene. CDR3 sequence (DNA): TGTGCCAGCAGTCTATACAAACAGAACACTGAAGCTTTCTTT. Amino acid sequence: CASSLYKQNTEAFF.

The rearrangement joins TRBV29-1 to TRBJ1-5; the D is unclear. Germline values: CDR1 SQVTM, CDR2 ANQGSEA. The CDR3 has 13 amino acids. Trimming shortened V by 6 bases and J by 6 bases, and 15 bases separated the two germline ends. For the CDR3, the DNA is TGCAGCGTGGCAGATCGAGGTGGTCAGCCCCAGCATTTT. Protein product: CSVADRGGQPQHF.

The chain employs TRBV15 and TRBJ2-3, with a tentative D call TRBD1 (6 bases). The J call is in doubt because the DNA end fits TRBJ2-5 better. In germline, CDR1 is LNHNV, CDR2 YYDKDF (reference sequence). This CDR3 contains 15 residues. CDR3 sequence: CATSRAGVLGETQYF. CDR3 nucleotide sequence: TGTGCCACCAGCAGAGCAGGGGTGTTGGGGGAGACCCAGTACTTC.

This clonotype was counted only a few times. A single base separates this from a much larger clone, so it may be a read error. CDR3 DNA: TGTGCCAGCAGCCGGGACAGTTATCAGCCCCAGCATTTT. Protein: CASSRDSYQPQHF. This chain joins TRBV6-1 and TRBJ1-5; the match to TRBD1 covers 7 bases. The germline V gene encodes CDR1 MNHNS and CDR2 SASEGT. V shed 6 bases, J shed 5 bases, and the junction held 4 bases outside the gene matches. CDR3 size: 13 residues.

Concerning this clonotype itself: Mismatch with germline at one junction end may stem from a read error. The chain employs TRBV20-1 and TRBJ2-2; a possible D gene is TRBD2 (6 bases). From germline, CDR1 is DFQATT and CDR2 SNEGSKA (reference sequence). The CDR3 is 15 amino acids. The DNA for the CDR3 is TGCAGTGCCATCAGGACTAATCAGAACGCCGGGGAGCTGTTTTTT. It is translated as CSAIRTNQNAGELFF.

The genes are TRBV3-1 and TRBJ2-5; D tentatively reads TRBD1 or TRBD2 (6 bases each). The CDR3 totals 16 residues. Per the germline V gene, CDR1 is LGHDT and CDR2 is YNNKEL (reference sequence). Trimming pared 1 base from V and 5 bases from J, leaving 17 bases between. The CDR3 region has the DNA TGTGCCAGCAGCCAAGTACACAGGGAGGTCAGCGAGACCCAGTACTTC. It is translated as CASSQVHREVSETQYF.

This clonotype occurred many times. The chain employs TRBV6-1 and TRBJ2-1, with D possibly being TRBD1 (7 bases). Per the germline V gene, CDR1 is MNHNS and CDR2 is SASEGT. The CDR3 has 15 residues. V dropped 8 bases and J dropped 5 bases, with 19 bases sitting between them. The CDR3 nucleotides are TGTGCCAGCGGGGGAGGAGGGGGCTTACACAATGAGCAGTTCTTC. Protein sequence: CASGGGGGLHNEQFF.

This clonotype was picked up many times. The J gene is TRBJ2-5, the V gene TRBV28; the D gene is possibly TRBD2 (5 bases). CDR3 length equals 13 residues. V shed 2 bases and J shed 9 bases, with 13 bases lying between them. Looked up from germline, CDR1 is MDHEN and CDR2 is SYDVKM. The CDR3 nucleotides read TGTGCCAGCAGTTTAGGCGGGTCCGGGGCCCAGTACTTC. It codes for CASSLGGSGAQYF.

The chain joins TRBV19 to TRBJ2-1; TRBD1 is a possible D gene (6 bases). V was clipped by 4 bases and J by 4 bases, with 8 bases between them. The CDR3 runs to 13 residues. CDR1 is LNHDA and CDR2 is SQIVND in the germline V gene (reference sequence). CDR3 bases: TGTGCCAGTAGTAAAAGGGGGTACAATGAGCAGTTCTTC. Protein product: CASSKRGYNEQFF.

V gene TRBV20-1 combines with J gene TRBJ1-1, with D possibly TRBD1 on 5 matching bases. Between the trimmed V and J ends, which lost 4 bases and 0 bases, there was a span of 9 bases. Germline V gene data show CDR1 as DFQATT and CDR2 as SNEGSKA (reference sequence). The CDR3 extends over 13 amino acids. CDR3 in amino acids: CSANEGLNTEAFF. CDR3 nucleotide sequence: TGCAGTGCTAATGAGGGGCTGAACACTGAAGCTTTCTTT.

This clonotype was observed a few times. CDR3 bases: TGTGCCAGCAGTGATGGAAGGCTCGAGCCCATAGAGACCCAGTACTTC. Translating gives CASSDGRLEPIETQYF. This chain uses TRBV6-4 with TRBJ2-5; D ambiguous. In germline, CDR1 is MRHNA, CDR2 SNTAGT. The ends were cut back, 3 bases at V and 4 bases at J, with 18 bases in the middle. This CDR3 has 16 amino acids.

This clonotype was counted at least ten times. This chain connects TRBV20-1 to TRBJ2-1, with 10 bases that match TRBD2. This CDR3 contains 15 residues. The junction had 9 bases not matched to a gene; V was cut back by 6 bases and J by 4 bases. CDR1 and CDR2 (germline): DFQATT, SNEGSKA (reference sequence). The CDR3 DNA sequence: TGCAGTGCCTTTACTAGCGGGAACCCTTACAATGAGCAGTTCTTC. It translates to CSAFTSGNPYNEQFF.

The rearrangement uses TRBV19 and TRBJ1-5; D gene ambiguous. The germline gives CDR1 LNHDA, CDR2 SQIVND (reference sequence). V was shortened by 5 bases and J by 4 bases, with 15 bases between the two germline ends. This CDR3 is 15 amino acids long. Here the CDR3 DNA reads TGTGCCAGTAGTTTATCGCCCGGGGATAATCAGCCCCAGCATTTT. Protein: CASSLSPGDNQPQHF.

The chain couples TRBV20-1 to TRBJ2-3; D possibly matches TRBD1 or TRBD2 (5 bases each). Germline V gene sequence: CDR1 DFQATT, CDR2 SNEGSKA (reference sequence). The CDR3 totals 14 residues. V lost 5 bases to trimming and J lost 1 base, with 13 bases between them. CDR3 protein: CSASGLHRTDTQYF. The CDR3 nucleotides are TGCAGTGCTTCGGGGCTGCACCGCACAGATACGCAGTATTTT.

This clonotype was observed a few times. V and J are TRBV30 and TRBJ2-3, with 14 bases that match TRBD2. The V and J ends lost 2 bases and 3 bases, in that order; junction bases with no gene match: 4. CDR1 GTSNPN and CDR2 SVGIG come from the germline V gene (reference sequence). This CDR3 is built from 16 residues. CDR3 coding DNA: TGTGCCTGGAGTATAGGACTAGCGGGAGGTACAGATACGCAGTATTTT. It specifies CAWSIGLAGGTDTQYF. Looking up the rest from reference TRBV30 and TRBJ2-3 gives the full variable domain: SQTIHQWPATLVQPVGSPLSLECTVEGTSNPNLYWYRQAAGRGLQLLFYSVGIGQISSEVPQNLSASRPQDRQFILSSKKLLLSDSGFYLCAWSIGLAGGTDTQYFGPGTRLTVL.